This T cell receptor beta chain was captured by sequencing in a study of T cell responses to AZD1222 COVID-19 vaccine. A note on this clone: Its antigen is unknown.

This table comes from immunoSEQ multiplex PCR, and its TCRdb copy is limited to in-frame clones, with some not included. The sample comprises some 88,000 clones, about nine tenths of which are singletons, and about 5% rests with the top ten. Points from the study as a whole: A reported finding is that nearly half of spike-specific TCRs target unmutated variant regions.

This TCR was sampled from an adult who received the AZD1222 COVID-19 vaccine. Specimen: peripheral blood, collected 28 days after the second AZD1222 dose.

The CDR3 reads CATTALYANYGYTF. The CDR3 DNA reads as TGTGCCACCACTGCTCTTTATGCCAACTATGGCTACACCTTC. The chain has TRBV4-2 and TRBJ1-2, with D unresolved. CDR3 length: 14 amino acids. Germline values: CDR1 LGHNA, CDR2 YNFKEQ. Trimming removed 10 bases from V and 2 bases from J, with 17 bases in between.